These 23 T cell receptor beta chains share one sample of origin, sequenced in a study of tumor-infiltrating lymphocytes in primary liver carcinoma. Unsorted whole blood yielded the blood RNA, and germline DNA was also extracted. Constant-region priming of roughly 500 ng total RNA yielded TCR beta cDNA. Slightly modified ARM-PCR with three nested multiplex PCR rounds yielded TCR beta libraries. Use of TRBV1-TRBV30 forward primers with a C-beta reverse primer characterized the first two PCR rounds, which lasted about 9 cycles each. TCRdb redid the calling of the multiplex PCR reads with MiXCR, one entry per CDR3 protein. The repertoire includes 300,000 to 350,000 distinct CDR3 sequences, less than 70% of them detected once, and about 6.5% sits in the top ten. Specimen: peripheral blood. All receptors derive from a man in his forties with primary liver carcinoma and hepatitis B virus infection.

Worth noting for this clonotype: A read error may explain this, as a much larger clone is one base away. The V and J genes are TRBV12-3 or TRBV12-4 and TRBJ1-1; no clear D gene. There are 13 residues in the CDR3. The CDR3 region has the DNA TGTGCCGGCAGTTTCATGGGGAACACTGAAGCTTTCTTT. It translates to CAGSFMGNTEAFF.

This clonotype has at least ten counts. The genes are TRBV6-5 and TRBJ2-1, with D possibly TRBD2 on 5 matching bases. The germline gives CDR1 MNHEY, CDR2 SVGAGI. The CDR3 loop spans 14 amino acids. The V end was cut by 4 bases, the J end by 8 bases, with 15 bases between. CDR3 sequence: CASSSAGLADEQFF. The CDR3 DNA reads TGTGCCAGCAGTTCGGCTGGTCTAGCTGATGAGCAGTTCTTC.

Turning to this clonotype: This is likely a read error, given that the CDR3 carries no conserved phenylalanine or tryptophan at its end. It is unclear where the CDR3 begins or ends on the DNA, so no DNA is shown, and the CDR3 is as TCRdb lists it. V is TRBV12-3 or TRBV12-4 and J is TRBJ2-4. The CDR3 has 14 amino acids, counting both end residues. The CDR3 protein is CANSLQEYADIQHL.

The gene calls are TRBV6-1 and TRBJ2-1; D might be TRBD2 (5 bases). V was cut by 8 bases and J by 8 bases, with 13 bases left in between. Germline assignment: CDR1 MNHNS and CDR2 SASEGT. The CDR3 has 12 residues. This CDR3 reads CASGYGSYEQFF. The CDR3 coding sequence is TGTGCCAGCGGCTATGGGAGTTATGAGCAGTTCTTC.

In regard to this clonotype: One junction end does not reproduce the germline sequence, and a read error may be involved. This chain connects TRBV6-5 to TRBJ2-7; D perhaps matches TRBD1 (5 bases). The CDR3 length is 14 residues. The germline gives CDR1 MNHEY, CDR2 SVGAGI. CDR3 amino acids: CANSRGRAAHEQYF. DNA of the CDR3: TGTGCCAACAGTAGAGGCAGGGCGGCCCACGAGCAGTACTTC.

About this clonotype itself: This may be a read error: a much more frequent sequence differs by one nucleotide. Lacking the conserved final phenylalanine or tryptophan, this CDR3 likely reflects a read error. The rearrangement uses TRBV6-1 and TRBJ2-7; 8 bases agree with TRBD2. This CDR3 contains 16 residues. The J segment lost 5 bases and the V segment lost 4 bases, leaving 13 bases of the junction unmatched. Germline CDR1 reads MNHNS; CDR2 reads SASEGT. CDR3 protein: CASSARGVAGLHEQYS. The CDR3 nucleotides read TGTGCCAGCAGTGCTCGTGGGGTAGCGGGACTTCACGAGCAGTACTCC.

As for this clonotype: A read error is possible here, since a much larger clone lies one base away. The V call is TRBV6-5, the J call TRBJ1-6; no clear D gene. This CDR3 contains 15 residues. The ends were cut back, 4 bases at V and 5 bases at J, with 12 bases in the middle. CDR1 and CDR2 from the germline V gene are MNHEY and SVGAGI. The CDR3 region is CASSSRIENNSPLHF. DNA of the CDR3: TGTGCCAGCAGTTCCAGGATAGAGAATAATTCACCCCTCCACTTT.

The rearrangement links TRBV29-1 to TRBJ2-7; 7 bases match TRBD1. There are 17 residues in the CDR3. V shed 0 bases, J shed 5 bases, and the junction held 16 bases outside the gene matches. Germline V gene sequence: CDR1 SQVTM, CDR2 ANQGSEA. For the CDR3, the DNA is TGCAGCGTTGAAGATCTTCACGCAGACAGGGAATCCCACGAGCAGTACTTC. It encodes CSVEDLHADRESHEQYF.

This sequence joins TRBV11-2 and TRBJ2-3; D remains ambiguous. The germline gives CDR1 SGHAT, CDR2 FQNNGV. This CDR3 contains 16 residues. Deletions cut 3 bases from V and 2 bases from J, with 15 bases between. The CDR3 loop is CASSFRLVEHTDTQYF. CDR3 coding DNA: TGTGCCAGCAGCTTCCGACTGGTGGAACACACAGATACGCAGTATTTT.

This clonotype showed up many times. This chain joins TRBV6-2 or TRBV6-3 and TRBJ2-1; 10 bases align to TRBD2. Per the germline V gene, CDR1 is MNHEY and CDR2 is SVGEGT. V lost 3 bases to trimming and J lost 5 bases; unmatched junction nucleotides: 4. The CDR3 is 15 amino acids. This CDR3 is CASSYSGRRNNEQFF. As DNA, the CDR3 is TGTGCCAGCAGTTATAGCGGGAGGCGGAACAATGAGCAGTTCTTC.

Many counts were recorded for this clonotype. The rearrangement links TRBV6-5 to TRBJ2-7; D is ambiguous. CDR3 length: 12 residues. The V end was cut by 7 bases, the J end by 0 bases, with 7 bases between. Germline values: CDR1 MNHEY, CDR2 SVGAGI. CDR3 sequence: CASTASSYEQYF. The CDR3 DNA follows: TGTGCCAGCACCGCAAGCTCCTACGAGCAGTACTTC.

The genes are TRBV5-1 and TRBJ2-1; D gene ambiguous. The CDR3 extends over 14 amino acids. Between the trimmed V and J ends, which lost 3 bases and 8 bases, there was a span of 15 bases. Germline CDR1 reads SGHRS; CDR2 reads YFSETQ. CDR3 in DNA: TGCGCCAGCAGCTCGGGCCCAAAGGGCGATGAGCAGTTCTTC. Amino acids: CASSSGPKGDEQFF. The complete variable domain, with remaining parts taken from reference TRBV5-1 and TRBJ2-1, reads KAGVTQTPRYLIKTRGQQVTLSCSPISGHRSVSWYQQTPGQGLQFLFEYFSETQRNKGNFPGRFSGRQFSNSRSEMNVSTLELGDSALYLCASSSGPKGDEQFFGPGTRLTVL.

This clonotype has just a few counts. It is unclear where the CDR3 begins or ends on the DNA, so no DNA is shown, and the CDR3 is as TCRdb lists it. The chain has TRBV5-1 and TRBJ2-7; the table's D call, TRBD1, has no DNA check behind it. The CDR3 has 13 residues if both end residues are counted. Germline CDR1 and CDR2: SGHRS and YFSETQ. CDR3 loop: CASTSGQGNEQYF.

Remarks on this clonotype: Because the CDR3 is missing its conserved closing phenylalanine or tryptophan, this is likely a read error. The chain couples TRBV29-1 to TRBJ1-2; 7 positions agree with TRBD1. The junction had 7 bases not matched to a gene; V was cut back by 3 bases and J by 9 bases. Looked up from germline, CDR1 is SQVTM and CDR2 is ANQGSEA. The length of the CDR3 is 12 residues. Here the CDR3 DNA reads TGCAGCGTTGAGTCAGGGGGATATAGCTACACCATC. Its protein is CSVESGGYSYTI.

As concerns this clonotype: At one end the junction does not follow the germline gene, possibly because of a read error. The V call is TRBV11-3, the J call TRBJ2-2, with TRBD1 matching 10 bases. This CDR3 has 15 residues. The germline V gene has CDR1 SGHNT and CDR2 YENEEA. The CDR3 coding sequence is TGTGTCAGCAGCTTAGGGACAGGGGACACCGGGGAGCCGTTTTTT. This encodes CVSSLGTGDTGEPFF. Filled out from reference TRBV11-3 and TRBJ2-2, the complete variable domain reads EAGVVQSPRYKIIEKKQPVAFWCNPISGHNTLYWYLQNLGQGPELLIRYENEEAVDDSQLPKDRFSAERLKGVDSTLKIQPAELGDSAVYLCVSSLGTGDTGEPFFGEGSRLTVL.

The chain has TRBV7-9 and TRBJ2-1, with D possibly being TRBD1 (6 bases). There are 12 residues in the CDR3. Looked up from germline, CDR1 is SEHNR and CDR2 is FQNEAQ (reference sequence). Between the trimmed V and J ends, which lost 5 bases and 15 bases, there was a span of 17 bases. CDR3 amino acids: CASSPWTDRGFF. DNA of the CDR3: TGTGCCAGCAGCCCCTGGACAGACCGGGGGTTCTTC.

Worth noting for this clonotype: One base away lies a much larger clone, so this may be a sequencing read error. The rearrangement uses TRBV6-6 and TRBJ2-3; D remains unclear. This CDR3 region has 16 residues. Germline V gives CDR1 MNHNY, CDR2 SVGAGI (reference sequence). V lost 1 base, J lost 1 base, and 12 bases lay in between. CDR3 protein: CASSYLSRARTDTQYF. Here the CDR3 DNA reads TGTGCCAGCAGTTACTTGAGTAGGGCCCGCACAGATACGCAGTATTTT.

The chain has TRBV7-9 and TRBJ2-5; D is unclear. The germline V and J ends were trimmed by 1 base and 0 bases, with 9 bases remaining between them. In germline, CDR1 is SEHNR, CDR2 FQNEAQ (reference sequence). The CDR3 spans 15 residues. The DNA for the CDR3 is TGTGCCAGCAGCTTAGATTCGACATACCAAGAGACCCAGTACTTC. This gives the protein CASSLDSTYQETQYF.

The chain has TRBV11-2 and TRBJ2-7; TRBD1 is a possible D gene (6 bases). V was pared by 1 base and J by 3 bases, with 13 bases between. The CDR3 totals 15 residues. Germline V gene data show CDR1 as SGHAT and CDR2 as FQNNGV. The CDR3 DNA follows: TGTGCCAGCAGCTTAGTGCGGACAGCTTACTACGAGCAGTACTTC. Amino acid sequence: CASSLVRTAYYEQYF.

Comment on this clonotype: Just one base apart from a much larger clone, this may be a read error. V gene TRBV4-1 combines with J gene TRBJ2-7; 8 nucleotides align to TRBD1. The V gene end was trimmed by 3 bases and the J gene end by 2 bases; junction bases not matched to a gene: 6. The germline V gene has CDR1 MGHRA and CDR2 YSYEKL. CDR3 length: 15 amino acids. CDR3 sequence (DNA): TGCGCCAGCAGCCAGGGGGGACAGGTCCCCTACGAGCAGTACTTC. Its protein product is CASSQGGQVPYEQYF.

Concerning this clonotype itself: A much larger clone lies a single base off, so this may be a read error. The rearrangement joins TRBV12-3 or TRBV12-4 to TRBJ2-1, with 7 positions matching TRBD2. This CDR3 contains 15 residues. V was pared by 6 bases and J by 7 bases, with 12 bases of the junction left unmatched. CDR3 sequence: CASSESPGLKNEQFF. The CDR3 region has the DNA TGTGCCAGCAGCGAAAGTCCGGGACTAAAAAATGAGCAGTTCTTC.

This clonotype was observed a single time. The CDR3 does not close with the conserved phenylalanine or tryptophan, likely indicating a read error. The chain uses TRBV12-5 and TRBJ2-5; the D gene is possibly TRBD2 (5 bases). The germline CDR1 and CDR2 sequences are LGHNT and FRNRAP. The CDR3 loop spans 15 amino acids. Trimming removed 5 bases from V and 4 bases from J, with 17 bases in between. Written as DNA, the CDR3 is TGTGCTAGTGGTCGATATGAGGGATTCCGAGAGACCCAGTACGTC. Its protein product is CASGRYEGFRETQYV.

A few counts support this clonotype. The genes are TRBV2 and TRBJ1-1; 8 positions match TRBD1. The CDR3 totals 14 residues. Germline CDR1 SNHLY, CDR2 FYNNEI. V shed 6 bases and J 6 bases; nucleotides not matched to a gene: 9. CDR3 in amino acids: CASSSQGVEAEAFF. The CDR3 DNA is TGTGCCAGCAGCTCACAGGGGGTGGAGGCTGAAGCTTTCTTT.